The 32 T cell receptor beta chains below all came from one sample that was sequenced in a study of cytomegalovirus exposure and HLA in healthy donors. Use of 60 Vbeta and 13 Jbeta primers characterized the PCR. Sequenced by immunoSEQ multiplex PCR; TCRdb stores in-frame clones only, minus some. This sample carries over 95,000 clones, more than 75% of them seen once, and the ten largest clones take about 12%. Input material: PBMCs. These receptors all stem from a middle-aged woman in good health and CMV-seropositive.

This sequence joins TRBV7-9 and TRBJ1-4; 7 nucleotides match TRBD1. CDR1 is SEHNR, CDR2 FQNEAQ, per germline (reference sequence). CDR3 length: 14 amino acids. V lost 3 bases to trimming and J lost 7 bases; unmatched junction nucleotides: 5. The CDR3 sequence: CASSLRGGPEKLFF. The DNA of the CDR3 is TGTGCCAGCAGCTTGAGAGGGGGCCCTGAAAAACTGTTTTTT.

The chain employs TRBV2 and TRBJ1-1; D is possibly TRBD1 (5 bases). Germline CDR1 and CDR2: SNHLY and FYNNEI. The CDR3 is 11 amino acids. Trimming left V 2 bases short and J 8 bases short, with 6 bases between. The CDR3 loop is CASSERTEAFF. The CDR3 coding sequence is TGTGCCAGCAGTGAAAGGACAGAAGCTTTCTTT.

The rearrangement uses TRBV5-4 and TRBJ1-2; D might be TRBD1 (6 bases). The CDR3 is 17 residues long. Deletions cut 0 bases from V and 2 bases from J, with 17 bases between. Germline V CDR1 and CDR2: SGHNT, YYREEE (reference sequence). The CDR3, as DNA: TGTGCCAGCAGCTTGGGGACAGCACCGTTGGGGAACTATGGCTACACCTTC. Translating it yields CASSLGTAPLGNYGYTF.

The chain joins TRBV5-4 to TRBJ1-2; TRBD1 might be the D (6 bases). The CDR3 consists of 15 residues. The V and J ends lost 4 bases and 5 bases respectively, with 18 bases between them. Germline CDR1 and CDR2: SGHNT and YYREEE (reference sequence). The CDR3 DNA reads TGTGCCAGCAGCCACGCCGGGACACCCGCTTATGGCTACACCTTC. Residues: CASSHAGTPAYGYTF.

This clone was counted a few times. The identical CDR3 is also encoded by other nucleotide sequences in the sample. The V and J genes are TRBV5-1 and TRBJ2-5; TRBD2 matches 12 bases. V trimming: 0 bases; J trimming: 4 bases; junction bases outside the gene matches: 4. The CDR3 is 16 amino acids. Germline loops: CDR1 SGHRS, CDR2 YFSETQ. In nucleotides, the CDR3 is TGCGCCAGCAGCTTGGGGCTAGCGGGGGGGCGAGAGACCCAGTACTTC. This encodes CASSLGLAGGRETQYF.

The chain couples TRBV29-1 to TRBJ1-5; TRBD1 might be the D (6 bases). The CDR3 is 14 amino acids. CDR1 and CDR2 from the germline V gene are SQVTM and ANQGSEA. V was pared by 3 bases and J by 7 bases, with 16 bases between. CDR3 sequence: CSVDEQGKGQPQHF. DNA for the CDR3: TGCAGCGTTGATGAACAGGGAAAGGGACAGCCCCAGCATTTT.

The chain uses TRBV5-1 and TRBJ2-3; 7 bases line up with TRBD2. This CDR3 spans 12 amino acids. V trimming: 9 bases; J trimming: 3 bases; junction bases outside the gene matches: 4. CDR1 is SGHRS and CDR2 is YFSETQ in the germline V gene. CDR3 sequence reads: CATKRETDTQYF. The CDR3 region has the DNA TGCGCCACAAAGCGGGAAACAGATACGCAGTATTTT. Looking up the rest from reference TRBV5-1 and TRBJ2-3 gives the full variable domain: KAGVTQTPRYLIKTRGQQVTLSCSPISGHRSVSWYQQTPGQGLQFLFEYFSETQRNKGNFPGRFSGRQFSNSRSEMNVSTLELGDSALYLCATKRETDTQYFGPGTRLTVL.

The chain joins TRBV6-4 to TRBJ2-2; possible D gene TRBD1, 6 bases. The germline V gene has CDR1 MRHNA and CDR2 SNTAGT. V lost 6 bases and J 7 bases, leaving 15 bases between the germline ends. This CDR3 is built from 14 residues. This chain's CDR3 is CASREQGRSGELFF. The CDR3, as DNA: TGTGCCAGCAGAGAACAGGGCAGGAGCGGGGAGCTGTTTTTT.

J is TRBJ2-5 and V is TRBV19; D is unclear. Germline-derived CDR1 and CDR2 are LNHDA and SQIVND (reference sequence). Between the trimmed V and J ends, which lost 3 bases and 4 bases, there was a span of 3 bases. This CDR3 region has 11 residues. The CDR3 coding sequence is TGTGCCAGTAGTATCAGAGAGACCCAGTACTTC. This gives the protein CASSIRETQYF.

This sequence joins TRBV11-1 and TRBJ2-7; the match to TRBD1 covers 7 bases. CDR1 and CDR2 from the germline V gene are SGHAT and FQDESV (reference sequence). This CDR3 contains 15 residues. Trimming cost V 2 bases and J 2 bases; bases outside gene matches: 6. The CDR3: CASSLSGTGAYEQYF. CDR3 bases: TGTGCCAGCAGCTTATCGGGAACAGGGGCCTACGAGCAGTACTTC. The complete variable domain, with remaining parts taken from reference TRBV11-1 and TRBJ2-7, reads EAEVAQSPRYKITEKSQAVAFWCDPISGHATLYWYRQILGQGPELLVQFQDESVVDDSQLPKDRFSAERLKGVDSTLKIQPAELGDSAMYLCASSLSGTGAYEQYFGPGTRLTVT.

V and J are TRBV6-6 and TRBJ1-1; no firm D call. Trimming removed 5 bases at V and 3 bases at J, with 16 bases between. This CDR3 has 15 residues. From germline, CDR1 is MNHNY and CDR2 SVGAGI (reference sequence). CDR3 nucleotides: TGTGCCAGCAGTCAGATCATACAGCGGGACACTGAAGCTTTCTTT. It codes for CASSQIIQRDTEAFF.

The chain couples TRBV28 to TRBJ2-2; possible D gene TRBD1, 5 bases. The CDR3 extends over 14 amino acids. V lost 11 bases, J lost 4 bases, and 17 bases lay in between. The V gene's germline CDR1 is MDHEN and CDR2 SYDVKM. As DNA, the CDR3 is TGTGCCGGTAACACAGGTACCCTCACCGGGGAGCTGTTTTTT. This encodes CAGNTGTLTGELFF.

The V call is TRBV18, the J call TRBJ2-5, with 7 bases identical to TRBD1. The CDR3 runs 14 residues. The V and J ends lost 4 bases and 1 base, in that order; junction bases with no gene match: 3. Germline values: CDR1 KGHSH, CDR2 LQKENI. The CDR3 region has the DNA TGTGCCAGCTCACTCGACAGGGTCCAAGAGACCCAGTACTTC. This gives the protein CASSLDRVQETQYF.

This chain links TRBV27 with TRBJ2-3, with TRBD2 identical over 7 bases. The CDR3 spans 15 residues. J was trimmed by 6 bases and V by 2 bases; bases with no gene match: 8. Looked up from germline, CDR1 is MNHEY and CDR2 is SMNVEV (reference sequence). DNA of the CDR3: TGTGCCAGCAGTTTAGAGCGGCGGGGGAGTGATACGCAGTATTTT. Translated: CASSLERRGSDTQYF.

The chain has TRBV9 and TRBJ2-3, with 12 bases identical to TRBD1. Germline lookup yields CDR1 SGDLS and CDR2 YYNGEE. CDR3 length: 17 amino acids. The junction had 7 bases not matched to a gene; V was cut back by 0 bases and J by 5 bases. The DNA for the CDR3 is TGTGCCAGCAGCGTAGCCGGGACAGGGGGCATTCTAGATACGCAGTATTTT. Amino acid sequence: CASSVAGTGGILDTQYF.

The V and J genes are TRBV19 and TRBJ1-5, with D perhaps TRBD1 (5 bases). Per the germline V gene, CDR1 is LNHDA and CDR2 is SQIVND (reference sequence). Trimming removed 5 bases from V and 4 bases from J, with 12 bases in between. The CDR3 is made up of 14 amino acids. The CDR3: CASSFTTGNQPQHF. DNA for the CDR3: TGTGCCAGTAGTTTCACAACAGGAAATCAGCCCCAGCATTTT.

The chain links TRBV14 to TRBJ2-1, with D possibly being TRBD2 (6 bases). V dropped 4 bases and J dropped 8 bases, with 15 bases sitting between them. The CDR3 has 14 amino acids. Germline values: CDR1 SGHDN, CDR2 FVKESK. The CDR3 DNA reads as TGTGCCAGCAGCCCCCACGCGGGGACCTATGAGCAGTTCTTC. It is translated as CASSPHAGTYEQFF.

This clone was observed a handful of times. The rearrangement links TRBV5-5 to TRBJ1-4, with a weak D call TRBD1 (5 bases). The germline V and J ends were trimmed by 4 bases and 8 bases, with 9 bases remaining between them. The germline V gene encodes CDR1 SGHKS and CDR2 YYEKEE (reference sequence). The CDR3 is 12 residues long. The CDR3 sequence: CASSRTREKLFF. Here the CDR3 DNA reads TGTGCCAGCAGCCGGACACGGGAAAAACTGTTTTTT.

This clone appeared a few times. This chain connects TRBV6-1 to TRBJ1-1; tentative D call: TRBD1 (6 bases). V lost 2 bases and J lost 4, with 11 bases in between. The CDR3 is 14 residues long. CDR1 and CDR2 (germline): MNHNS, SASEGT. The CDR3 DNA reads TGTGCCAGCAGTGAACCGGGACATCTCACTGAAGCTTTCTTT. Translated, it gives CASSEPGHLTEAFF.

The rearrangement uses TRBV7-2 and TRBJ1-1; D is possibly TRBD1 (6 bases). The CDR3 runs to 15 residues. V shed 0 bases and J shed 4 bases, with 12 bases lying between them. The germline V gene encodes CDR1 SGHTA and CDR2 FQGNSA. The CDR3 here is CASSLAYRETTEAFF. CDR3 in DNA: TGTGCCAGCAGCTTAGCGTACAGGGAAACCACTGAAGCTTTCTTT.

The chain recombines TRBV29-1 with TRBJ1-4; TRBD1 aligns across 8 bases. Germline V gene sequence: CDR1 SQVTM, CDR2 ANQGSEA. V was clipped by 0 bases and J by 4 bases; unmatched bases: 4. This CDR3 comprises 15 residues. The CDR3 here is CSVEETGALNEKLFF. DNA for the CDR3: TGCAGCGTTGAAGAGACAGGGGCCCTTAATGAAAAACTGTTTTTT.

This chain joins TRBV4-1 and TRBJ1-2, with D possibly matching TRBD1 (5 bases). Between the trimmed V and J ends, which lost 4 bases and 0 bases, there was a span of 24 bases. Per germline, CDR1 MGHRA and CDR2 YSYEKL. This CDR3 has 19 residues. CDR3 amino acids: CASSRGEGPPFVTNYGYTF. The CDR3 DNA is TGCGCCAGCAGCCGAGGGGAGGGCCCCCCGTTTGTAACTAACTATGGCTACACCTTC.

The J gene is TRBJ1-6, the V gene TRBV6-5, with TRBD1 matching over 7 bases. V dropped 2 bases and J dropped 10; count of bases not matched to a gene: 8. The V gene's germline CDR1 is MNHEY and CDR2 SVGAGI. The CDR3 has 15 amino acids. CDR3 DNA: TGTGCCAGCAGTTACGAACAGGGGAATGGATCACCCCTCCACTTT. This gives the protein CASSYEQGNGSPLHF.

The CDR3 loop reads CASRPWTGRNSPLHF. Here the CDR3 DNA reads TGTGCCAGCCGACCCTGGACAGGGCGAAATTCACCCCTCCACTTT. V usage is TRBV6-5 and J usage is TRBJ1-6, with TRBD1 matching 8 bases. With 8 bases clipped from V and 7 bases from J, the junction kept 10 bases outside the gene matches. Germline assignment: CDR1 MNHEY and CDR2 SVGAGI. The CDR3 is 15 residues long.

In this sample, this clone turned up a few times. The V call is TRBV2, the J call TRBJ2-2; 8 nucleotides match TRBD1. The CDR3 totals 19 residues. Per germline, CDR1 SNHLY and CDR2 FYNNEI. The V and J ends lost 2 bases and 1 base, in that order; junction bases with no gene match: 12. CDR3 sequence: CASSERSPGGILNTGELFF. CDR3 nucleotide sequence: TGTGCCAGCAGTGAACGGAGCCCAGGGGGCATCCTGAACACCGGGGAGCTGTTTTTT.

With respect to this clone: The same CDR3 also results from other DNA sequences found in this sample. The rearrangement uses TRBV7-9 and TRBJ1-2; D not certain. Germline V gene data show CDR1 as SEHNR and CDR2 as FQNEAQ (reference sequence). V was pared by 4 bases and J by 2 bases, with 8 bases between. The CDR3 extends over 13 amino acids. CDR3 in amino acids: CASSSTENYGYTF. The CDR3, as DNA: TGTGCCAGCAGCTCCACAGAGAACTATGGCTACACCTTC. Complete variable domain (other parts from reference TRBV7-9 and TRBJ1-2): DTGVSQNPRHKITKRGQNVTFRCDPISEHNRLYWYRQTLGQGPEFLTYFQNEAQLEKSRLLSDRFSAERPKGSFSTLEIQRTEQGDSAMYLCASSSTENYGYTFGSGTRLTVV.

J is TRBJ1-3 and V is TRBV5-1, with D unclear. V shed 0 bases and J shed 0 bases, with 13 bases lying between them. The CDR3 runs to 17 residues. Germline V gene sequence: CDR1 SGHRS, CDR2 YFSETQ. CDR3 in DNA: TGCGCCAGCAGCTTGGGTTGGGGAGTGGACTCTGGAAACACCATATATTTT. Protein sequence: CASSLGWGVDSGNTIYF.

V usage is TRBV5-1 and J usage is TRBJ2-7, with D perhaps TRBD1 (6 bases). CDR3 length equals 13 residues. In germline, CDR1 is SGHRS, CDR2 YFSETQ. Between the trimmed V and J ends, which lost 3 bases and 6 bases, there was a span of 13 bases. CDR3 DNA sequence: TGCGCCAGCAGCTCCCTCCCAGGGGCCGAGCAGTACTTC. It specifies CASSSLPGAEQYF.

This chain connects TRBV6-1 to TRBJ1-1, with 7 nucleotides matching TRBD1. The germline V gene encodes CDR1 MNHNS and CDR2 SASEGT. V was clipped by 8 bases and J by 1 base; unmatched bases: 7. CDR3 size: 14 residues. The CDR3 DNA follows: TGTGCCAGCCAAGGGGGCACAGGGAACACTGAAGCTTTCTTT. It is translated as CASQGGTGNTEAFF.

CDR3 bases: TGCAGCGTACTCCACACAGAAGAGACCCAGTACTTC. This sequence encodes CSVLHTEETQYF. This rearrangement joins TRBV29-1 to TRBJ2-5, with D unresolved. The CDR3 has 12 amino acids. Deletions cut 6 bases from V and 3 bases from J, with 11 bases between. The germline gives CDR1 SQVTM, CDR2 ANQGSEA.

This clone came up a few times. The V gene is TRBV5-4, the J gene TRBJ1-4; TRBD1 matches at 12 bases. Germline V CDR1 and CDR2: SGHNT, YYREEE (reference sequence). V gave up 0 bases and J gave up 3 bases; unmatched junction bases: 3. The CDR3 extends over 17 amino acids. The CDR3 here is CASSLAGQGAPNEKLFF. The CDR3 nucleotides read TGTGCCAGCAGCTTGGCGGGACAGGGGGCGCCTAATGAAAAACTGTTTTTT.

The chain uses TRBV7-9 and TRBJ2-1; D gene unclear. V was cut by 4 bases and J by 6 bases, with 4 bases left in between. Germline lookup yields CDR1 SEHNR and CDR2 FQNEAQ (reference sequence). This CDR3 comprises 11 residues. DNA for the CDR3: TGTGCCAGCAGCTACGGCAATGAGCAGTTCTTC. Translating gives CASSYGNEQFF. Variable domain in full (rest from reference TRBV7-9 and TRBJ2-1): DTGVSQNPRHKITKRGQNVTFRCDPISEHNRLYWYRQTLGQGPEFLTYFQNEAQLEKSRLLSDRFSAERPKGSFSTLEIQRTEQGDSAMYLCASSYGNEQFFGPGTRLTVL.